These 18 T cell receptor beta chains came from one sample sequenced in a study of T-cell reconstitution after alpha-beta-depleted transplantation in children. Preparation of the TCRbeta library involved a method that used unique molecular identifiers. TCRdb passed the PCR reads through MiXCR, listing each CDR3 protein once. The table has approximately 98,000 distinct CDR3 sequences, approximately 6.9% seen once. Sequenced material: PBMCs, mostly from graft donor cells, taken 360 days after TCRalphabeta/CD19-depleted stem cell transplant. The source of these receptors is a male patient between 2 and 10 years old who had a stem cell transplant for acute lymphoblastic leukemia, so the T cells may come from the graft donor.

This clonotype was observed at least ten times. V gene TRBV28 combines with J gene TRBJ1-1; D is uncertain. This CDR3 is 11 amino acids long. V dropped 6 bases and J dropped 6 bases, with 8 bases sitting between them. The V gene's germline CDR1 is MDHEN and CDR2 SYDVKM. Here the CDR3 reads CASRLGPEAFF. CDR3 in DNA: TGTGCCAGCAGACTAGGACCTGAAGCTTTCTTT.

V gene TRBV27 combines with J gene TRBJ2-2, with 7 bases matching TRBD2. The CDR3 runs to 16 residues. Germline V lookup: CDR1 MNHEY, CDR2 SMNVEV (reference sequence). V was pared by 0 bases and J by 1 base, with 2 bases of the junction left unmatched. The CDR3 reads CASSLSAGENTGELFF. The CDR3 DNA is TGTGCCAGCAGTTTATCGGCGGGGGAGAACACCGGGGAGCTGTTTTTT.

This clonotype was seen many times. The chain employs TRBV6-6 and TRBJ1-2; D gene ambiguous. CDR1 MNHNY and CDR2 SVGAGI come from the germline V gene (reference sequence). The CDR3 totals 8 residues. V lost 8 bases and J 8 bases, leaving 3 bases between the germline ends. The CDR3 loop is CASEGYTF. The CDR3 region has the DNA TGTGCCAGCGAGGGCTACACCTTC.

At least ten counts were recorded for this clonotype. The chain combines TRBV7-9 with TRBJ2-7; no clear D gene. There are 12 residues in the CDR3. Trimming stripped 2 bases from V and 2 bases from J, with 4 bases between. Germline CDR1 SEHNR, CDR2 FQNEAQ (reference sequence). The CDR3 bases are TGTGCCAGCAGCTTAAATCCCTACGAGCAGTACTTC. Its protein is CASSLNPYEQYF.

This clonotype was recorded at least ten times. V gene TRBV6-5 combines with J gene TRBJ2-1; 8 bases are shared with TRBD2. Germline CDR1 is MNHEY and CDR2 is SVGAGI. The CDR3 totals 15 residues. V shed 2 bases, J shed 8 bases, and the junction held 8 bases outside the gene matches. The CDR3 spells CASSYTRGGFDEQFF. In nucleotides, the CDR3 is TGTGCCAGCAGTTACACTCGCGGGGGGTTCGATGAGCAGTTCTTC.

This clonotype was detected ten times or more. V gene TRBV27 combines with J gene TRBJ2-7; no reliable D call. Per the germline V gene, CDR1 is MNHEY and CDR2 is SMNVEV (reference sequence). V shed 4 bases and J shed 3 bases, with 19 bases lying between them. The CDR3 is made up of 16 amino acids. CDR3 residues: CASSSKRPLDYYEQYF. In nucleotides, the CDR3 is TGTGCCAGCAGTTCAAAAAGGCCATTGGATTACTACGAGCAGTACTTC.

This clonotype was recorded at least ten times. The chain is built from TRBV4-3 and TRBJ2-1, with 8 positions matching TRBD2. This CDR3 has 14 residues. CDR1 and CDR2 from the germline V gene are LGHNA and YSLEER. The trim removed 3 bases at V and 2 bases at J, leaving 0 bases unmatched. CDR3 nucleotide sequence: TGCGCCAGCAGCCAGCGGGGGGCCTACAATGAGCAGTTCTTC. Its translation: CASSQRGAYNEQFF.

This clonotype was detected ten times or more. The chain uses TRBV2 and TRBJ1-1; 7 bases align to TRBD1. Looked up from germline, CDR1 is SNHLY and CDR2 is FYNNEI. The CDR3 has 14 amino acids. Trimming took 7 bases from V and 5 from J; bases not matched to a gene: 10. DNA for the CDR3: TGTGCCAGCACTAATTACAGGGGAAAAACTGAAGCTTTCTTT. This sequence encodes CASTNYRGKTEAFF.

This clonotype was counted at least ten times. J is TRBJ1-2 and V is TRBV29-1, with TRBD1 identical over 8 bases. Germline CDR1 SQVTM, CDR2 ANQGSEA. CDR3 length: 12 amino acids. Losses at the gene ends were 7 bases for V and 4 bases for J; bases not matched to a gene: 5. CDR3 loop: CSDDRGGYGYTF. DNA for the CDR3: TGCAGCGACGACAGGGGCGGCTATGGCTACACCTTC.

This clonotype was seen at least ten times. The J gene is TRBJ2-1, the V gene TRBV29-1; D is undetermined. This CDR3 has 12 amino acids. V was cut by 6 bases and J by 2 bases, with 8 bases left in between. Germline CDR1 reads SQVTM; CDR2 reads ANQGSEA. CDR3 amino acids: CSVSDAYNEQFF. Here the CDR3 DNA reads TGCAGCGTCTCGGACGCCTACAATGAGCAGTTCTTC.

The chain employs TRBV29-1 and TRBJ1-4; weak D call: TRBD1 (6 bases). V lost 4 bases, J lost 6 bases, and 24 bases lay in between. The CDR3 runs 17 residues. In germline, CDR1 is SQVTM, CDR2 ANQGSEA. CDR3 loop: CSVGPRKSGGGYEKLFF. The CDR3 DNA sequence: TGCAGCGTTGGCCCCCGAAAGTCCGGGGGCGGGTATGAAAAACTGTTTTTT.

This clonotype was recorded a few times. CDR3 loop: CASSFSGSSYEQYF. CDR3 DNA sequence: TGTGCCAGCAGCTTTAGCGGGAGCTCCTACGAGCAGTACTTC. This chain links TRBV7-3 with TRBJ2-7; TRBD2 matches at 9 bases. V was pared by 3 bases and J by 0 bases, with 0 bases of the junction left unmatched. Germline V gives CDR1 SGHTA, CDR2 FQGTGA. This CDR3 spans 14 amino acids.

This clonotype was counted only a few times. This chain joins TRBV12-3 or TRBV12-4 and TRBJ1-6; TRBD1 is a possible D gene (5 bases). The CDR3 is 15 residues long. V lost 1 base to trimming and J lost 10 bases, with 14 bases between them. The CDR3 region is CASSLGPGPLSPLHF. The CDR3 DNA follows: TGTGCCAGCAGTTTAGGCCCGGGGCCCCTATCACCCCTCCACTTT.

The chain employs TRBV10-3 and TRBJ1-1; 8 bases are a match to TRBD1. V dropped 6 bases and J dropped 2; count of bases not matched to a gene: 2. The germline gives CDR1 ENHRY, CDR2 SYGVKD. This CDR3 contains 13 residues. The CDR3 DNA is TGTGCCATCAGAGACAGGGGAAACACTGAAGCTTTCTTT. Protein product: CAIRDRGNTEAFF.

Many counts were recorded for this clonotype. This chain uses TRBV6-2 or TRBV6-3 with TRBJ2-3, with D perhaps being TRBD1 or TRBD2 (5 bases each). V lost 5 bases, J lost 4 bases, and 16 bases lay in between. CDR3 length: 15 amino acids. The germline CDR1 and CDR2 sequences are MNHEY and SVGEGT. As DNA, the CDR3 is TGTGCCAGCAGTCCTAGGGGTAGCGCCCCAGATACGCAGTATTTT. Its translation: CASSPRGSAPDTQYF.

This clonotype was seen only a few times. In nucleotides, the CDR3 is TGTGCCAGCAGCTGGACAGCATTCTACGAGCAGTACTTC. As protein: CASSWTAFYEQYF. The genes are TRBV5-5 and TRBJ2-7; D may be TRBD1 (6 bases). The CDR3 covers 13 residues. V lost 3 bases and J 3 bases, leaving 10 bases between the germline ends. CDR1 and CDR2 (germline): SGHKS, YYEKEE (reference sequence).

This clonotype was counted ten times or more. The rearrangement links TRBV14 to TRBJ2-3, with 8 positions matching TRBD2. Trimming took 0 bases from V and 5 from J; bases not matched to a gene: 13. CDR1 and CDR2 (germline): SGHDN, FVKESK. The CDR3 has 18 amino acids. CDR3 nucleotides: TGTGCCAGCAGCCAAGATGTCGCTAGCGGGCTTGTGGAAGATACGCAGTATTTT. Its protein product is CASSQDVASGLVEDTQYF.

This clonotype was counted at least ten times. J is TRBJ2-7 and V is TRBV7-9, with 7 bases identical to TRBD2. CDR3 size: 13 residues. Germline V gives CDR1 SEHNR, CDR2 FQNEAQ (reference sequence). V gave up 5 bases and J gave up 4 bases; unmatched junction bases: 5. The DNA of the CDR3 is TGTGCCAGCAGCCCCCCGCGGGAGTACGAGCAGTACTTC. The encoded protein is CASSPPREYEQYF.